This TCR beta chain was sequenced during a study of CD8+ T cells in alopecia areata. Findings and caveats of the study: Possibly as an HLA-related effect, TCR sharing across patients appeared less clear than in mice.

Sequencing templates came from extracted RNA that was reverse transcribed into cDNA. TCRdb's copy holds only in-frame clones and misses some; the assay was immunoSEQ multiplex PCR. The table includes about 150,000 clones, 87% detected once. Trimming at V came to 2 bases and at J to 5 bases, leaving 13 bases not matched to a gene. The CDR3 length is 16 residues. The V gene's germline CDR1 is SGDLS and CDR2 YYNGEE. On this clone itself: The target antigen is unknown.

The origin of this receptor is a human donor with alopecia areata. The chain combines TRBV9 with TRBJ2-7, with 7 bases that match TRBD2. The starting material was CD8+ T cells sorted from blood, obtained at week 0. The CDR3 DNA sequence: TGTGCCAGCAGCGTTTCCGGCCGGGGGGATTTCGACGAGCAGTACTTC. Translated, it gives CASSVSGRGDFDEQYF.